This paragraph covers one TCR beta chain sequence. What it binds is not known. This sample was taken from a study of shared clonotypes between healthy human individuals. The data were produced by immunoSEQ multiplex PCR, yet TCRdb's version contains in-frame clones alone and is incomplete. This table has about 1 million clones, about 80% appearing once. General study points: Four donors shared about 4.8% of their naive CD4 clonotypes. Sampling included only blood; tissue repertoires likely differ.

V was shortened by 0 bases and J by 5 bases, with 7 bases between the two germline ends. The CDR3 extends over 14 amino acids. The germline V gene has CDR1 MNHNY and CDR2 SVGAGI (reference sequence). The sample was memory CD4+ T cells sorted from blood. Subset of the sample: CD45RA-negative fraction. The rearrangement links TRBV6-6 to TRBJ1-4; D is possibly TRBD1 (5 bases). The sequence was obtained from a man in his late teens or twenties in good health. The CDR3 region is CASSYSGTNEKLFF. The DNA of the CDR3 is TGTGCCAGCAGTTACTCAGGGACCAATGAAAAACTGTTTTTT.